This T cell receptor (beta chain) was obtained from a study of blood T cell repertoires in COVID-19. The overall study: COVID-19 samples collected from the United States, Italy and Spain covered acute and convalescent phases. Sample material is recorded as cDNA or gDNA derived from T cells, B-cell-depleted T cells, or PBMCs.

As handled by the study authors: Amplification with reference gene primers provided the estimates of nucleated cell counts. Profiled with immunoSEQ multiplex PCR; TCRdb holds only in-frame clones, not every one. V and J calls and clone size follow that table, whereas D and trimming were derived from the DNA. There are about 170,000 clones in the sample; 82% occur only once, and over 20% lies in the top ten. V was pared by 5 bases and J by 1 base, with 20 bases of the junction left unmatched. Per germline, CDR1 MNHEY and CDR2 SMNVEV (reference sequence). The CDR3 loop spans 20 amino acids. The V call is TRBV27, the J call TRBJ2-7, with 10 bases lining up with TRBD2. The clonotype was recovered from a woman aged 80 or older with acute or convalescent COVID-19. Sequencing was carried out using peripheral blood. CDR3 nucleotides: TGTGCCAGCAGTAACGACCGATCGCTAGCGGGAGAGCGCAGTTCCTACGAGCAGTACTTC. This gives the protein CASSNDRSLAGERSSYEQYF.